The 27 T cell receptor beta chains given below trace back to one sample, sequenced in a study of blood T cell repertoires in COVID-19. Clones were read by immunoSEQ multiplex PCR, and TCRdb kept only the in-frame ones, dropping some. This repertoire shows approximately 74,000 clones, approximately 90% found once; its top ten account for approximately 4.8%. The material sequenced was peripheral blood. These receptors all stem from a woman in her sixties with active COVID-19.

The chain uses TRBV2 and TRBJ1-1; D is possibly TRBD1 (6 bases). This CDR3 is built from 14 residues. Germline V gene data show CDR1 as SNHLY and CDR2 as FYNNEI. V gave up 4 bases and J gave up 6 bases, with 15 bases separating them. The CDR3 protein is CASSGGRGGAEAFF. In DNA form, the CDR3 reads TGTGCCAGCAGTGGGGGCAGGGGTGGTGCTGAAGCTTTCTTT.

This clone appeared a single time. The rearrangement links TRBV28 to TRBJ2-1; 12 bases are shared with TRBD2. Germline CDR1 and CDR2: MDHEN and SYDVKM. This CDR3 has 16 amino acids. V trimming: 4 bases; J trimming: 7 bases; junction bases outside the gene matches: 8. This CDR3 reads CASSSWTSGTPNEQFF. CDR3 nucleotide sequence: TGTGCCAGCAGTTCCTGGACTAGCGGGACCCCAAATGAGCAGTTCTTC.

The rearrangement uses TRBV28 and TRBJ2-4; 7 bases are shared with TRBD1. This CDR3 region has 14 residues. V lost 5 bases to trimming and J lost 10 bases; unmatched junction nucleotides: 11. Germline CDR1 is MDHEN and CDR2 is SYDVKM. DNA for the CDR3: TGTGCCAGCAGTCCTGATGACCGGGACAGAATTCAGTACTTC. This gives the protein CASSPDDRDRIQYF.

The chain links TRBV2 to TRBJ2-1; TRBD2 matches at 7 bases. There are 15 residues in the CDR3. The V gene end was trimmed by 8 bases and the J gene end by 4 bases; junction bases not matched to a gene: 11. Germline loops: CDR1 SNHLY, CDR2 FYNNEI. The CDR3 DNA follows: TGTGCCAGCGCTCCTGCTAGCGGTCATTACAATGAGCAGTTCTTC. It is translated as CASAPASGHYNEQFF. The full variable domain, with the rest looked up from reference TRBV2 and TRBJ2-1, is EPEVTQTPSHQVTQMGQEVILRCVPISNHLYFYWYRQILGQKVEFLVSFYNNEISEKSEIFDDQFSVERPDGSNFTLKIRSTKLEDSAMYFCASAPASGHYNEQFFGPGTRLTVL.

The chain has TRBV6-6 and TRBJ2-2; 7 bases fit TRBD1. V gave up 5 bases and J gave up 3 bases; unmatched junction bases: 3. Germline assignment: CDR1 MNHNY and CDR2 SVGAGI (reference sequence). This CDR3 has 14 amino acids. The CDR3 is CASSNDRDTGELFF. The CDR3 DNA reads TGTGCCAGCAGTAACGACAGGGACACCGGGGAGCTGTTTTTT.

Points on this clone: Relative to the germline gene, one junction end is altered; a read error may explain this. Other DNA sequences in this specimen translate into the identical CDR3. The chain couples TRBV2 to TRBJ2-7; TRBD2 aligns across 10 bases. This CDR3 has 16 residues. In germline, CDR1 is SNHLY, CDR2 FYNNEI. CDR3 sequence reads: CASSAPGTSVPYEQYF. In nucleotides, the CDR3 is TGTGCCAGTAGTGCCCCCGGGACTAGCGTTCCCTACGAGCAGTACTTC.

Note on this clone: At one boundary the junction diverges from the germline segment, which might be a read error. CDR3 in DNA: TGTGCCAGCAGTGATTCAGTTGTCCTCGTTGTTATCTTC. As protein: CASSDSVVLVVIF. The chain is built from TRBV2 and TRBJ2-7; the D is unclear. Germline CDR1 reads SNHLY; CDR2 reads FYNNEI. The CDR3 is 13 amino acids.

The chain employs TRBV4-1 and TRBJ2-1; 7 bases agree with TRBD2. Germline V CDR1 and CDR2: MGHRA, YSYEKL. V was clipped by 0 bases and J by 6 bases; unmatched bases: 8. The CDR3 covers 16 residues. CDR3 bases: TGCGCCAGCAGCCAAGAGATACTAGCGCATACCAATGAGCAGTTCTTC. The encoded protein is CASSQEILAHTNEQFF.

This chain links TRBV7-9 with TRBJ2-5; TRBD2 agrees at 9 bases. The CDR3 loop spans 17 amino acids. V lost 1 base and J lost 5; bases outside the gene matches: 11. Germline V gene sequence: CDR1 SEHNR, CDR2 FQNEAQ (reference sequence). The CDR3 here is CASSLGGLAGSIETQYF. In DNA, the CDR3 is TGTGCCAGCAGCTTAGGGGGGCTAGCGGGGTCTATTGAGACCCAGTACTTC.

The CDR3 loop is CASSLEGGSYNEQFF. DNA of the CDR3: TGCGCCAGCAGCTTGGAAGGGGGCTCGTACAATGAGCAGTTCTTC. The rearrangement links TRBV5-1 to TRBJ2-1, with 7 bases that match TRBD1. Looked up from germline, CDR1 is SGHRS and CDR2 is YFSETQ. The CDR3 runs to 15 residues. With 0 bases clipped from V and 4 bases from J, the junction kept 4 bases outside the gene matches.

This clone showed up just once. The chain has TRBV12-3 or TRBV12-4 and TRBJ2-3; a possible D gene is TRBD1 (6 bases). Trimming took off 7 bases at V and 2 bases at J, with 10 bases between the two ends. The length of the CDR3 is 13 residues. For the CDR3, the DNA is TGTGCCAGCATGGGGGCTGTCACAGATACGCAGTATTTT. Its translation: CASMGAVTDTQYF.

This clone has a single count. The chain uses TRBV2 and TRBJ2-2, with no clear D. CDR1 is SNHLY, CDR2 FYNNEI, per germline. V was clipped by 6 bases and J by 8 bases, with 13 bases between them. CDR3 length equals 13 residues. The CDR3 nucleotides are TGTGCCAGCAGATGGAGCCGTACAGGGGAGCTGTTTTTT. Its protein is CASRWSRTGELFF.

This rearrangement joins TRBV6-5 to TRBJ1-2; D not resolved. The V end was cut by 0 bases, the J end by 2 bases, with 4 bases between. CDR1 and CDR2 from the germline V gene are MNHEY and SVGAGI. The CDR3 covers 13 residues. CDR3 coding DNA: TGTGCCAGCAGTTACTCCGGGAACTATGGCTACACCTTC. Amino acids: CASSYSGNYGYTF.

Details on this clone: The germline gene is not matched at one end of the junction; a read error may be the cause. The gene calls are TRBV6-5 and TRBJ1-5; no firm D call. This CDR3 has 13 residues. Germline V gene sequence: CDR1 MNHEY, CDR2 SVGAGI. This chain's CDR3 is CASGQRANRPQHF. CDR3 sequence (DNA): TGTGCCAGCGGGCAGAGGGCCAATCGGCCCCAGCATTTT.

As for this clone: Mismatch with germline at one junction end may stem from a read error. This chain links TRBV30 with TRBJ2-5, with a possible D match to TRBD2 (7 bases). The CDR3 covers 13 residues. Germline-derived CDR1 and CDR2 are GTSNPN and SVGIG (reference sequence). CDR3 DNA sequence: TGTGCCCGGAGGGGGGGACTCCAAGAGACCCAGTACTTC. This sequence encodes CARRGGLQETQYF.

V usage is TRBV5-4 and J usage is TRBJ1-2; weak D call: TRBD1 (6 bases). The V end lost 0 bases, the J end lost 8 bases, and 14 bases lay between the germline ends. Germline CDR1 SGHNT, CDR2 YYREEE (reference sequence). CDR3 length equals 14 residues. Here the CDR3 DNA reads TGTGCCAGCAGCTTGGTCTCCTCAGGGGAAGGCTACACCTTC. Residues: CASSLVSSGEGYTF.

The chain combines TRBV24-1 with TRBJ2-1; 7 nucleotides agree with TRBD2. Germline lookup yields CDR1 KGHDR and CDR2 SFDVKD. Trimming removed 5 bases from V and 0 bases from J; junction bases left unmatched: 12. CDR3 length: 18 amino acids. The CDR3, as DNA: TGTGCCACCAGTGTTTCCTTAGCGGGCCTGAGCTCCTACAATGAGCAGTTCTTC. This translates into CATSVSLAGLSSYNEQFF.

The chain joins TRBV5-4 to TRBJ1-6, with 7 bases identical to TRBD1. J was trimmed by 7 bases and V by 3 bases; bases with no gene match: 10. CDR1 is SGHNT and CDR2 is YYREEE in the germline V gene (reference sequence). The CDR3 loop spans 16 amino acids. CDR3 protein: CASSSGEAGGNSPLHF. DNA for the CDR3: TGTGCCAGCAGCTCGGGGGAGGCAGGGGGGAATTCACCCCTCCACTTT.

On this clone itself: This specimen includes other DNA sequences encoding the same CDR3. The chain is built from TRBV28 and TRBJ2-3; 10 nucleotides line up with TRBD1. Germline CDR1 reads MDHEN; CDR2 reads SYDVKM. With 6 bases clipped from V and 2 bases from J, the junction kept 5 bases outside the gene matches. This CDR3 spans 15 amino acids. The CDR3 DNA follows: TGTGCCAGCAGGGCCGGGACAGGGGTCACAGATACGCAGTATTTT. Translated: CASRAGTGVTDTQYF. The full variable domain, rest sourced from reference TRBV28 and TRBJ2-3, is DVKVTQSSRYLVKRTGEKVFLECVQDMDHENMFWYRQDPGLGLRLIYFSYDVKMKEKGDIPEGYSVSREKKERFSLILESASTNQTSMYLCASRAGTGVTDTQYFGPGTRLTVL.

The chain couples TRBV28 to TRBJ1-5; D is unresolved. This CDR3 has 14 amino acids. Trimming removed 6 bases from V and 4 bases from J, with 13 bases in between. The germline gives CDR1 MDHEN, CDR2 SYDVKM. In DNA form, the CDR3 reads TGTGCCAGCAGCCTCCCCGGGGAAAATCAGCCCCAGCATTTT. This sequence encodes CASSLPGENQPQHF. Drawing the rest from reference TRBV28 and TRBJ1-5, the complete variable domain is DVKVTQSSRYLVKRTGEKVFLECVQDMDHENMFWYRQDPGLGLRLIYFSYDVKMKEKGDIPEGYSVSREKKERFSLILESASTNQTSMYLCASSLPGENQPQHFGDGTRLSIL.

This chain joins TRBV28 and TRBJ2-3, with 9 bases matching TRBD2. V lost 8 bases, J lost 3 bases, and 9 bases stayed unmatched. This CDR3 is 15 amino acids long. Germline V CDR1 and CDR2: MDHEN, SYDVKM. Written as DNA, the CDR3 is TGTGCCAGCGGATTAGCGGGAGTAGGAACAGATACGCAGTATTTT. Translation: CASGLAGVGTDTQYF.

This chain connects TRBV27 to TRBJ1-1, with D possibly matching TRBD1 (6 bases). CDR3 length equals 14 residues. Looked up from germline, CDR1 is MNHEY and CDR2 is SMNVEV (reference sequence). The V end lost 6 bases, the J end lost 3 bases, and 14 bases lay between the germline ends. CDR3 nucleotide sequence: TGTGCCAGCAGACTACAGGGTAGGGACACTGAAGCTTTCTTT. It specifies CASRLQGRDTEAFF.

The gene calls are TRBV28 and TRBJ2-5; TRBD2 agrees at 10 bases. The germline V gene has CDR1 MDHEN and CDR2 SYDVKM. This CDR3 region has 16 residues. The trim removed 1 base at V and 6 bases at J, leaving 8 bases unmatched. As DNA, the CDR3 is TGTGCCAGCAGTTTATCCCTAGCGGGAGTGGAGAAGACCCAGTACTTC. Translation gives CASSLSLAGVEKTQYF.

CDR3 protein: CASSLGVRADEAFF. CDR3 DNA sequence: TGTGCCAGCAGCTTGGGGGTCAGGGCTGACGAAGCTTTCTTT. This sequence joins TRBV5-6 and TRBJ1-1; perhaps TRBD1 as D (5 bases). V was pared by 0 bases and J by 8 bases, with 14 bases between. CDR3 length: 14 residues. Looked up from germline, CDR1 is SGHDT and CDR2 is YYEEEE.

The V call is TRBV7-8, the J call TRBJ1-1, with a weak D call TRBD1 (6 bases). The CDR3 loop spans 15 amino acids. V was pared by 6 bases and J by 3 bases, with 17 bases between. CDR1 and CDR2 (germline): SGHVS, FQNEAQ. The CDR3 coding sequence is TGTGCCAGCAGAGGTCAAGGCAGGGGCTACACTGAAGCTTTCTTT. Its translation is CASRGQGRGYTEAFF. Variable domain in full (rest from reference TRBV7-8 and TRBJ1-1): GAGVSQSPRYKVAKRGQDVALRCDPISGHVSLFWYQQALGQGPEFLTYFQNEAQLDKSGLPSDRFFAERPEGSVSTLKIQRTQQEDSAVYLCASRGQGRGYTEAFFGQGTRLTVV.

This clone was detected a few times. The chain joins TRBV19 to TRBJ2-5, with 7 bases matching TRBD1. Germline V CDR1 and CDR2: LNHDA, SQIVND (reference sequence). J gave up 2 bases and V 1 base, and 4 bases lay outside the gene matches. The CDR3 runs 15 residues. The CDR3 region has the DNA TGTGCCAGTAGTATAGGTGGCAGGGGGCAAGAGACCCAGTACTTC. Its translation: CASSIGGRGQETQYF.

The chain is built from TRBV7-2 and TRBJ2-7, with TRBD1 matching 8 bases. With 0 bases clipped from V and 7 bases from J, the junction kept 5 bases outside the gene matches. Germline V gene sequence: CDR1 SGHTA, CDR2 FQGNSA. The length of the CDR3 is 14 residues. CDR3 DNA: TGTGCCAGCAGCTTAGCGCAGGGGGCGAGGGAGCAGTACTTC. Amino acids: CASSLAQGAREQYF.